This is a list of T cell receptor beta chains from one sample in a study of cytomegalovirus exposure and HLA in healthy donors. The method was immunoSEQ multiplex PCR; TCRdb's version includes in-frame clones alone and lacks a portion of them. The repertoire holds fewer than 200,000 clones, about four fifths seen once, with around 1.5% in the top ten. The sequenced sample was PBMCs. The origin of the receptors is a male donor in good health and CMV-seronegative. The CDR3 runs from the conserved cysteine through the conserved F or W. The D gene is left open where the match is weak. Size is omitted from some rows. Given values are once, few, many or a class for expanded clones.

>TRBV5-1|once|.|TRBJ1-1
CASSLGSSVETAFF
TGCGCCAGCAGCTTAGGTTCGAGCGTGGAGACAGCTTTCTTT
>TRBV5-1|.|TRBD2|TRBJ2-1
CASSRTSDEQFF
TGCGCCAGCAGCCGGACTAGCGATGAGCAGTTCTTC
>TRBV6-4|.|TRBD1|TRBJ1-1
CASSEGQGARTEAFF
TGTGCCAGCAGTGAAGGACAGGGGGCTCGGACTGAAGCTTTCTTT
>TRBV25-1|.|.|TRBJ2-7
CASTRPGTYEQYF
TGTGCCAGCACTCGGCCGGGGACCTACGAGCAGTACTTC
>TRBV19|.|.|TRBJ1-2
CASHNRRQGIGGYTF
TGTGCCAGTCATAATCGGCGGCAGGGGATCGGTGGCTACACCTTC
>TRBV10-2|.|.|TRBJ2-2
CASRRGQAIGELFF
TGCGCCAGCAGGAGGGGACAAGCCATCGGGGAGCTGTTTTTT
>TRBV5-1|.|.|TRBJ2-1
CASSLLWRGGHNEQFF
TGCGCCAGCAGCCTCCTCTGGAGGGGGGGCCACAATGAGCAGTTCTTC
>TRBV15|.|.|TRBJ2-1
CACQLGGSYNEQFF
TGTGCTTGCCAGTTGGGGGGATCCTACAATGAGCAGTTCTTC
>TRBV7-9|few|.|TRBJ2-7
CASSSTSSYEQYF
TGTGCCAGCAGTTCGACTAGCTCCTACGAGCAGTACTTC
>TRBV19|.|TRBD2|TRBJ2-1
CASSIAAGGSYNEQFF
TGTGCCAGTAGTATAGCGGCGGGAGGCTCCTACAATGAGCAGTTCTTC
>TRBV13|.|.|TRBJ2-7
CASSFQGDEQYF
TGTGCCAGCAGCTTCCAGGGCGACGAGCAGTACTTC
>TRBV19|.|.|TRBJ1-5
CASTQQDQPQHF
TGTGCCAGTACCCAACAGGATCAGCCCCAGCATTTT
>TRBV7-9|.|TRBD2|TRBJ2-7
CASSRAGGRTYEQYF
TGTGCCAGCAGCCGAGCGGGAGGGCGGACCTACGAGCAGTACTTC
>TRBV27|.|TRBD1|TRBJ2-2
CASSFRQGRNGELFF
TGTGCCAGCAGTTTTCGACAGGGACGGAACGGGGAGCTGTTTTTT
>TRBV7-3|.|.|TRBJ2-5
CASSLIREETQYF
TGTGCCAGCAGCTTAATACGAGAGGAGACCCAGTACTTC
>TRBV9|.|TRBD2|TRBJ2-2
CASSVALAGGGTGELFF
TGTGCCAGCAGCGTAGCACTAGCGGGAGGAGGAACCGGGGAGCTGTTTTTT
>TRBV7-2|.|.|TRBJ2-1
CASREGVEQFF
TGTGCCAGCAGAGAGGGAGTTGAGCAGTTCTTC
>TRBV30|.|.|TRBJ2-7
CAWSRGDTAREQYF
TGTGCCTGGAGTCGGGGGGACACCGCTCGCGAGCAGTACTTC
>TRBV6-6|.|.|TRBJ2-7
CASSYLLDEQYF
TGTGCCAGCAGTTACTTACTCGACGAGCAGTACTTC
>TRBV4-1|.|TRBD2|TRBJ2-1
CASSPIAGSSDNEQFF
TGCGCCAGCAGCCCTATAGCGGGATCTTCAGACAATGAGCAGTTCTTC
>TRBV6-5|.|.|TRBJ2-3
CASSPGWLPDTQYF
TGTGCCAGCAGCCCCGGGTGGCTACCAGATACGCAGTATTTT
>TRBV7-9|.|TRBD1|TRBJ1-2
CASSRQGDYGYTF
TGTGCCAGCAGCCGACAGGGAGACTATGGCTACACCTTC
>TRBV7-2|.|.|TRBJ1-1
CASSLRLGGGTEAFF
TGTGCCAGCAGCTTACGGTTGGGGGGTGGCACTGAAGCTTTCTTT
>TRBV2|.|.|TRBJ2-5
CASSSDTKETQYF
TGTGCCAGCAGTTCGGACACGAAAGAGACCCAGTACTTC
>TRBV5-1|.|.|TRBJ2-5
CASSYSQETQYF
TGCGCCAGCAGCTATAGCCAAGAGACCCAGTACTTC
>TRBV6-1|.|.|TRBJ2-7
CASRAAYEQYF
TGTGCCAGCAGGGCGGCGTACGAGCAGTACTTC
>TRBV10-3|.|.|TRBJ2-5
CAIGKDGGTQYF
TGTGCCATCGGGAAGGACGGAGGGACCCAGTACTTC
>TRBV7-9|.|.|TRBJ1-6
CASSLSEPYNSPLHF
TGTGCCAGCAGCTTATCGGAGCCATATAATTCACCCCTCCACTTT
>TRBV5-4|.|TRBD1|TRBJ2-3
CASKGQTNATDTQYF
TGTGCCAGCAAGGGACAGACCAATGCCACAGATACGCAGTATTTT
>TRBV6-5|.|TRBD1|TRBJ1-1
CASLQGAMGTEAFF
TGTGCCAGCCTACAGGGGGCGATGGGCACTGAAGCTTTCTTT
>TRBV7-2|.|TRBD2|TRBJ2-1
CASSLASSGPREQFF
TGTGCCAGCAGCTTAGCGTCTAGCGGGCCTAGAGAGCAGTTCTTC
>TRBV6-5|.|.|TRBJ2-2
CASSLNLDSTGELFF
TGTGCCAGCAGTTTAAACCTCGACAGCACCGGGGAGCTGTTTTTT
>TRBV29-1|few|TRBD1|TRBJ1-1
CSVEWDRDTEAFF
TGCAGCGTTGAATGGGACAGGGACACTGAAGCTTTCTTT
>TRBV4-1|.|TRBD2|TRBJ2-2
CASRPLSGGLSTGELFF
TGCGCCAGCAGGCCCCTTAGCGGGGGCCTCAGCACCGGGGAGCTGTTTTTT
>TRBV4-2|.|TRBD1|TRBJ2-5
CASSHRTGEETQYF
TGTGCCAGCAGCCACCGGACAGGGGAAGAGACCCAGTACTTC
>TRBV7-9|.|TRBD1|TRBJ1-4
CSSSSGQPATNEKLFF
TGTTCCAGCAGCTCGGGACAGCCCGCAACTAATGAAAAACTGTTTTTT
>TRBV28|.|.|TRBJ1-2
CASSLGGSYGYTF
TGTGCCAGCAGTTTGGGAGGGAGCTATGGCTACACCTTC
>TRBV9|.|TRBD1|TRBJ1-4
CASSVGTGLNEKLFF
TGTGCCAGCAGCGTAGGGACAGGTCTTAATGAAAAACTGTTTTTT
>TRBV5-1|.|.|TRBJ2-3
CASSSTLGGFRTDTQYF
TGCGCCAGCAGCTCGACCTTAGGGGGTTTCCGCACAGATACGCAGTATTTT
>TRBV19|.|.|TRBJ2-1
CASSVTGYNEQFF
TGTGCCAGTAGTGTCACCGGCTACAATGAGCAGTTCTTC
>TRBV19|once|.|TRBJ2-2
CASSNGRTGELFF
TGTGCCAGTAGCAATGGGAGGACCGGGGAGCTGTTTTTT
>TRBV5-1|.|.|TRBJ1-1
CASSRDRITEAFF
TGCGCCAGCAGCCGAGACAGGATCACTGAAGCTTTCTTT
>TRBV7-6|.|.|TRBJ2-3
CASSVTGVPDTQYF
TGTGCCAGCAGCGTAACTGGTGTTCCTGATACGCAGTATTTT
>TRBV7-9|.|.|TRBJ1-4
CASSLGGGSSEKLFF
TGTGCCAGCAGCTTAGGGGGCGGCAGCAGTGAAAAACTGTTTTTT
>TRBV10-3|.|.|TRBJ2-2
CAISARLAGELFF
TGTGCCATCAGTGCCAGACTAGCCGGGGAGCTGTTTTTT
>TRBV11-1|once|TRBD1|TRBJ2-1
CASSSTGGGEQFF
TGTGCCAGCAGCTCAACAGGGGGCGGTGAGCAGTTCTTC
>TRBV25-1|.|.|TRBJ1-3
CASSESRRGNTIYF
TGTGCCAGCAGTGAATCGAGGAGGGGAAACACCATATATTTT
>TRBV5-6|.|.|TRBJ1-6
CASSPLGGGNSPLHF
TGTGCCAGCAGCCCCTTGGGGGGGGGCAATTCACCCCTCCACTTT
>TRBV25-1|.|.|TRBJ1-1
CASSAQPNTEAFF
TGTGCCAGCAGTGCACAGCCGAACACTGAAGCTTTCTTT